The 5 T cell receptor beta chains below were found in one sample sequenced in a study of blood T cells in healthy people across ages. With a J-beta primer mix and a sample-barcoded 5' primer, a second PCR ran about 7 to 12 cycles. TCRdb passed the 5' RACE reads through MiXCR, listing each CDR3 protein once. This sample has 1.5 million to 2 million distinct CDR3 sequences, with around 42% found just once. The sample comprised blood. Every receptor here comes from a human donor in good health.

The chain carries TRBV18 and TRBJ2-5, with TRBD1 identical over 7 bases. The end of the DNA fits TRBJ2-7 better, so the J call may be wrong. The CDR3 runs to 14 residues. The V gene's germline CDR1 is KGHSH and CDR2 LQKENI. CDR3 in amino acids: CASSPLGDSYEQYF. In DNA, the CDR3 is TGTGCCAGCTCACCATTAGGGGACAGCTACGAGCAGTACTTC.

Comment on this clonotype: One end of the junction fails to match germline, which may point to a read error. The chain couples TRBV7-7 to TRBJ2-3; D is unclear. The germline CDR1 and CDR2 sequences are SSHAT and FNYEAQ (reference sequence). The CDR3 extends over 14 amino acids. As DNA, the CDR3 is TGTGCTAGCAGCTTAGGTCCTTTCGGAAGTACGCAGTATTTT. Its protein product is CASSLGPFGSTQYF. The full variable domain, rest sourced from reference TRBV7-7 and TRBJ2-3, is GAGVSQSPRYKVTKRGQDVTLRCDPISSHATLYWYQQALGQGPEFLTYFNYEAQPDKSGLPSDRFSAERPEGSISTLTIQRTEQRDSAMYRCASSLGPFGSTQYFGPGTRLTVL.

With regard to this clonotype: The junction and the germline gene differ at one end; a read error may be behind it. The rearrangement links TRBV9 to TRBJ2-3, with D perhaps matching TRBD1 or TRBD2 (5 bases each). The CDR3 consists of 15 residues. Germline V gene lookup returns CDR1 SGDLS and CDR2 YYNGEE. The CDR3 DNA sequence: TGTGCCAGCAGCGTAGCAGGGAGATCCTCAGATACGCGGTATTTT. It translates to CASSVAGRSSDTRYF.

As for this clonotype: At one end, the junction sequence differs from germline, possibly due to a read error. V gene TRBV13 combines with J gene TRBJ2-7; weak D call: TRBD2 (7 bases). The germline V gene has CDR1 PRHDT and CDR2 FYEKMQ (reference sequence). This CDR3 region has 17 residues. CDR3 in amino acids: CASSLGGSGGTNYEQYF. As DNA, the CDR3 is TGTGCCAGCAGCTTAGGGGGTTCGGGGGGCACAAACTACGAGCAGTACTTT.

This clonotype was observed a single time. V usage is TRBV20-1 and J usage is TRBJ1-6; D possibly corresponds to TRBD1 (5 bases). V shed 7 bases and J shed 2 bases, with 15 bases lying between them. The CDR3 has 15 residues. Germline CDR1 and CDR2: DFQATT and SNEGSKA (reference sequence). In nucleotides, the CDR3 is TGCAGTGGCTTTGGGGGAATGGCCTATAATTCACCCCTCCACTTT. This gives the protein CSGFGGMAYNSPLHF.